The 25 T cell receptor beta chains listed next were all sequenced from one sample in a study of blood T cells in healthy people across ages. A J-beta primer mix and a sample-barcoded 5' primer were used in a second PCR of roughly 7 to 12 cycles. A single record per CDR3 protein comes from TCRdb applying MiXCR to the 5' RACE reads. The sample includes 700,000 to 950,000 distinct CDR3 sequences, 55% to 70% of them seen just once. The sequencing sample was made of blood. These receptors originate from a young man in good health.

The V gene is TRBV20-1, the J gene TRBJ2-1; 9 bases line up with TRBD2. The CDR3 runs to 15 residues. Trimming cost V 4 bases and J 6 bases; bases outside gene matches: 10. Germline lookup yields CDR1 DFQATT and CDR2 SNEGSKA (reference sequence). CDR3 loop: CSAIISGGRVNEQFF. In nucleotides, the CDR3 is TGCAGTGCTATCATTTCGGGCGGGAGGGTCAATGAGCAGTTCTTC.

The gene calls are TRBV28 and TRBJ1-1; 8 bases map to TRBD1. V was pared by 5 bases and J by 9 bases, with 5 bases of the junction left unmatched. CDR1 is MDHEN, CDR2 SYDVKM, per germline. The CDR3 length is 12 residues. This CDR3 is CASSLRQGKAFF. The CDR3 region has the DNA TGTGCCAGCAGTCTCCGACAGGGGAAAGCTTTCTTT.

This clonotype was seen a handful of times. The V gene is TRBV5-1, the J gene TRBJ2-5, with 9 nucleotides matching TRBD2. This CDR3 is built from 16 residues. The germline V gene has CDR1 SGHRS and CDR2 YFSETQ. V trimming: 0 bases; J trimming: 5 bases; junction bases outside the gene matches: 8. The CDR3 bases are TGCGCCAGCAGCTTGGCACTCGCGGGAGGGCTGGAGACCCAGTACTTC. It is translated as CASSLALAGGLETQYF.

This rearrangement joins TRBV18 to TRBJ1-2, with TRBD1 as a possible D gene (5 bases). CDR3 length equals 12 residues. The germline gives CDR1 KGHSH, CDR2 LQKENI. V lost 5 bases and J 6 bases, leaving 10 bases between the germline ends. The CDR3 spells CASSSRGNGYTF. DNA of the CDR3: TGTGCCAGCTCATCAAGGGGTAATGGCTACACCTTC.

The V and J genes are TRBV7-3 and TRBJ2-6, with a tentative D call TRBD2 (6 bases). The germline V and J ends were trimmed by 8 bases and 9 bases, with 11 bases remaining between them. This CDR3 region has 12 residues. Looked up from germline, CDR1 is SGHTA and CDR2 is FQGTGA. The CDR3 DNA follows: TGTGCCAGCGGGGGGAATCGCAACGTCCTGACTTTC. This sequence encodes CASGGNRNVLTF.

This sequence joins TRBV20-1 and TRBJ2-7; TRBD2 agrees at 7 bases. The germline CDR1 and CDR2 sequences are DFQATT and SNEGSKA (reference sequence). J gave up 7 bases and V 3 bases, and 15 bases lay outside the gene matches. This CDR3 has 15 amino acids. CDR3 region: CSASRGGSATPEQYF. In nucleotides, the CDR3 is TGCAGTGCTAGTCGGGGCGGGAGCGCTACCCCAGAGCAGTACTTC.

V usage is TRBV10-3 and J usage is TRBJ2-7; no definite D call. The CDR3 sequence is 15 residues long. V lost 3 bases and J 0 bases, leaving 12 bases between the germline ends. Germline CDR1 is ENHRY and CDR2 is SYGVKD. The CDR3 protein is CAISDWAANSYEQYV. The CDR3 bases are TGTGCCATCAGTGATTGGGCAGCGAACTCCTACGAGCAGTACGTC.

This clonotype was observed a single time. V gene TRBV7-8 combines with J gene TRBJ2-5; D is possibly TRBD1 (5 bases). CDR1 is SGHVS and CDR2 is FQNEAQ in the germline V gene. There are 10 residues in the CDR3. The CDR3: CGGAQETQYF. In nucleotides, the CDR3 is TGTGGTGGGGCCCAGGAGACCCAGTACTTC.

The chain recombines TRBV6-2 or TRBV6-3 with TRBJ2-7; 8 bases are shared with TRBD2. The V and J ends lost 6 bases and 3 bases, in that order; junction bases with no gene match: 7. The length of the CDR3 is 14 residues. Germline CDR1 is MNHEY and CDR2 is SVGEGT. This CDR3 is CASRPSGRVYEQYF. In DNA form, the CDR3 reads TGTGCCAGCAGGCCAAGCGGGAGAGTCTACGAGCAGTACTTC.

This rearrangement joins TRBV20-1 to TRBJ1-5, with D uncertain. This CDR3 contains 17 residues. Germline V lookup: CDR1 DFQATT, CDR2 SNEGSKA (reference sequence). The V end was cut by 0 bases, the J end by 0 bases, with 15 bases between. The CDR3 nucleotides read TGCAGTGCTAGAGATCGGCAGACAAGATATAGCAATCAGCCCCAGCATTTT. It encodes CSARDRQTRYSNQPQHF.

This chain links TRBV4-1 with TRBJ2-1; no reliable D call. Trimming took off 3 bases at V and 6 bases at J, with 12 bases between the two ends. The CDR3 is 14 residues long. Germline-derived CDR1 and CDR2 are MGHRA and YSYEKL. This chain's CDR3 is CASSHGSQFNEQFF. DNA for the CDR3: TGCGCCAGCAGCCACGGCTCTCAGTTCAATGAGCAGTTCTTC.

The CDR3 DNA is TGCGCCAGCGACTCGGGGGTGAGCACAGATACGCAGTATTTT. This sequence encodes CASDSGVSTDTQYF. V is TRBV5-1 and J is TRBJ2-3, with D perhaps TRBD2 (6 bases). Germline lookup yields CDR1 SGHRS and CDR2 YFSETQ. This CDR3 is 14 amino acids long. V was pared by 7 bases and J by 0 bases, with 12 bases between.

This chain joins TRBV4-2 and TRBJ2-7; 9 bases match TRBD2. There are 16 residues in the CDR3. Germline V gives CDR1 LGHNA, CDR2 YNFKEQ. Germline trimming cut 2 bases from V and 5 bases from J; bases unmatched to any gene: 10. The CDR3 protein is CASSQTGLALYHEQYF. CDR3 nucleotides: TGTGCCAGCAGCCAAACCGGACTAGCGTTATACCACGAGCAGTACTTC.

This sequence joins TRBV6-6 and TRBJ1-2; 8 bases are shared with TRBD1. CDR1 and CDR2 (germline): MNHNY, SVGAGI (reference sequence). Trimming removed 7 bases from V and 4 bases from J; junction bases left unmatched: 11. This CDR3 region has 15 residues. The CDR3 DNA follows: TGTGCCAGCACTCCCGGAGGGACAGGCGGCTATGGCTACACCTTC. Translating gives CASTPGGTGGYGYTF.

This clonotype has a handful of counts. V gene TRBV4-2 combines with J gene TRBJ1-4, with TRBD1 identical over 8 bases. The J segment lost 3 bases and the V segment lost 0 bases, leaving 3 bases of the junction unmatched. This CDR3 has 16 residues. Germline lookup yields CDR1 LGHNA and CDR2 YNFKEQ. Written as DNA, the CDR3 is TGTGCCAGCAGCCAAGACCCGACAGGGGCTAATGAAAAACTGTTTTTT. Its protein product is CASSQDPTGANEKLFF.

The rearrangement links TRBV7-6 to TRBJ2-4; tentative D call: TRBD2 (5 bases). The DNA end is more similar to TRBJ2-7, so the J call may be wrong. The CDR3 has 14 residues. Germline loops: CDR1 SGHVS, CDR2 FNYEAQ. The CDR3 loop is CASSSLVTGNEQYF. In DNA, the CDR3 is TGTGCCAGCAGCTCCCTAGTTACCGGGAACGAGCAGTACTTC.

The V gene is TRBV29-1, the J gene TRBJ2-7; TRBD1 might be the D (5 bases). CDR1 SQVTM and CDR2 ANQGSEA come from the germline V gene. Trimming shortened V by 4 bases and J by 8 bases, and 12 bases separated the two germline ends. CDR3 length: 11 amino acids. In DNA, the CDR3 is TGCAGCGTTGCCCACAGGAACAAGCAGTACTTC. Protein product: CSVAHRNKQYF.

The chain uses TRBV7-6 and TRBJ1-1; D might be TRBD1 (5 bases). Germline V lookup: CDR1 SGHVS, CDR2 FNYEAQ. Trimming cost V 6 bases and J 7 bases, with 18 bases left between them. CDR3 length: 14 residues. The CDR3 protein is CASSEGSQEIEAFF. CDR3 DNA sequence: TGTGCCAGCAGTGAAGGGTCACAGGAGATTGAAGCTTTCTTT.

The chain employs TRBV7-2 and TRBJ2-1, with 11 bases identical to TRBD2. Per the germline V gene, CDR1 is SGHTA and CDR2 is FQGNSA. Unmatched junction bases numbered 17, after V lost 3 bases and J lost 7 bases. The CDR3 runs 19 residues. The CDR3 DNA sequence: TGTGCCAGCAGCTTTGACAGGAGAGCCTCTAGCGGGAGGAGGAATGAGCAGTTCTTC. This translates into CASSFDRRASSGRRNEQFF.

DNA for the CDR3: TGTGCCACCAGCAGAGATCGGGAGGGGAATGGCTACACCTTC. Residues: CATSRDREGNGYTF. The rearrangement links TRBV15 to TRBJ1-2, with a tentative D call TRBD1 (5 bases). CDR1 and CDR2 from the germline V gene are LNHNV and YYDKDF (reference sequence). The CDR3 sequence is 14 residues long. V was pared by 0 bases and J by 6 bases, with 11 bases between.

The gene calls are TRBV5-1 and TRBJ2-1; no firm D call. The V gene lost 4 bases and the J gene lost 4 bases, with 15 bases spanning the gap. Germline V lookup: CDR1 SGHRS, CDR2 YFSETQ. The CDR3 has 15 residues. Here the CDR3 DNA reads TGCGCCAGCAGCGTGAACTCATGGGGATACAATGAGCAGTTCTTC. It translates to CASSVNSWGYNEQFF.

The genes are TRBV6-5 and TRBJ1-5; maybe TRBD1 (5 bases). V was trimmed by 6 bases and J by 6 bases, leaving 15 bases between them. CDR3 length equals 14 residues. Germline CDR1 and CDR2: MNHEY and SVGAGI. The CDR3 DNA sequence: TGTGCCAGCAGCCGGGACGGGGAAGGTCAGCCCCAGCATTTT. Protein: CASSRDGEGQPQHF.

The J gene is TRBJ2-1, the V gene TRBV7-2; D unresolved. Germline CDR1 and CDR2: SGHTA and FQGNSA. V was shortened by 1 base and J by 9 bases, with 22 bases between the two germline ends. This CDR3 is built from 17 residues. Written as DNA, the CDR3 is TGTGCCAGCAGCTTAGTTGCAGGCGGTGGAGTGGGTGGTGAGCAGTTCTTC. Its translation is CASSLVAGGGVGGEQFF. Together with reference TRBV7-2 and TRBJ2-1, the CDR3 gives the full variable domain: GAGVSQSPSNKVTEKGKDVELRCDPISGHTALYWYRQSLGQGLEFLIYFQGNSAPDKSGLPSDRFSAERTGGSVSTLTIQRTQQEDSAVYLCASSLVAGGGVGGEQFFGPGTRLTVL.

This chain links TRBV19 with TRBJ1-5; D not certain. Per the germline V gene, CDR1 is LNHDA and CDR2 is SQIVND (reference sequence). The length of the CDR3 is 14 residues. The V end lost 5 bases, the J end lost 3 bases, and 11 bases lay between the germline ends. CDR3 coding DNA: TGTGCCAGTAGTCTCCGGGAAGCCAATCAGCCCCAGCATTTT. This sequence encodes CASSLREANQPQHF.

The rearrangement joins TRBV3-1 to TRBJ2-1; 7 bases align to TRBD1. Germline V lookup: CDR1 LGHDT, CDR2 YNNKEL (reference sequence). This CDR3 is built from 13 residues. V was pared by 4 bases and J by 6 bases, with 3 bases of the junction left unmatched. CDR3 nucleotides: TGTGCCAGCAGCCTGCAGGGGGTCAATGAGCAGTTCTTC. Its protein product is CASSLQGVNEQFF.